This T cell receptor (beta chain) was sequenced in a study of STAT5B mutations in CD4+ large granular lymphocyte leukemia. Sequenced by immunoSEQ multiplex PCR; TCRdb stores in-frame clones only, minus some. This table has about 30,000 clones, more than 65% appearing once. This CDR3 is 15 amino acids long. V lost 6 bases to trimming and J lost 1 base; unmatched junction nucleotides: 6. Germline CDR1 is SGHTA and CDR2 is FQGNSA. Material: CD4+ T cells from blood buffy coats. This chain uses TRBV7-2 with TRBJ2-3; TRBD1 matches 8 bases. The source is a human donor in good health. Here the CDR3 reads CASSPGGRGTDTQYF. The CDR3 nucleotides read TGTGCCAGCAGTCCAGGGGGCCGGGGCACAGATACGCAGTATTTT.